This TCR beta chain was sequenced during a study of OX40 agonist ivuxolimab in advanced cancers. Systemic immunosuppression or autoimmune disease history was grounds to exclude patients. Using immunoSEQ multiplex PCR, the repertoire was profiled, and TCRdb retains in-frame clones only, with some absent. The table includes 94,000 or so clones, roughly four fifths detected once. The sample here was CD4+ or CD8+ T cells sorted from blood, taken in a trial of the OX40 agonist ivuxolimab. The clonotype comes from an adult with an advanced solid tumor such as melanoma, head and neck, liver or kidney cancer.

The CDR3 nucleotides read TGTGCCAGCAGCTTGGTTAGCGGGTTTGGGGAAAAACTGTTTTTT. It encodes CASSLVSGFGEKLFF. The J gene is TRBJ1-4, the V gene TRBV5-6, with D unresolved. Trimming took off 0 bases at V and 8 bases at J, with 14 bases between the two ends. The CDR3 loop spans 15 amino acids. The V gene's germline CDR1 is SGHDT and CDR2 YYEEEE.